Presented here are 10 T cell receptor beta chains from one specimen sequenced in a study of T cell responses to AZD1222 COVID-19 vaccine. Profiled with immunoSEQ multiplex PCR; TCRdb holds only in-frame clones, not every one. The table shows about 96,000 clones, with around 89% occurring only once. Sequenced here: peripheral blood, sampled on day 0 of AZD1222 vaccination. All receptors come from an adult in good health.

The chain carries TRBV12-3 or TRBV12-4 and TRBJ2-2; D might be TRBD1 (6 bases). This CDR3 is built from 13 residues. V was pared by 5 bases and J by 6 bases, with 10 bases between. The CDR3, as DNA: TGTGCCAGCAGTCCATGGACAGCCGGGGAGCTGTTTTTT. This codes for CASSPWTAGELFF.

The chain joins TRBV3-1 (or the pseudogene TRBV3-2) to TRBJ1-2; D may be TRBD1 (5 bases). The V and J ends lost 6 bases and 0 bases respectively, with 8 bases between them. Germline V gene lookup returns CDR1 LGHDT and CDR2 YNNKEL (reference sequence). CDR3 length equals 13 residues. The chain's CDR3 is CASRGTSNYGYTF. CDR3 DNA sequence: TGTGCCAGCAGGGGGACTTCTAACTATGGCTACACCTTC.

The chain links TRBV9 to TRBJ2-2, with no clear D. Per the germline V gene, CDR1 is SGDLS and CDR2 is YYNGEE. V shed 2 bases and J shed 1 base, with 3 bases lying between them. CDR3 length equals 13 residues. CDR3 DNA: TGTGCCAGCAGCGTCGGGAACACCGGGGAGCTGTTTTTT. This gives the protein CASSVGNTGELFF.

The rearrangement joins TRBV9 to TRBJ1-4; D gene unclear. Trimming shortened V by 2 bases and J by 4 bases, and 9 bases separated the two germline ends. This CDR3 spans 14 amino acids. Germline values: CDR1 SGDLS, CDR2 YYNGEE. CDR3 in DNA: TGTGCCAGCAGCGTGCCCGGGGATAATGAAAAACTGTTTTTT. Its protein is CASSVPGDNEKLFF.

The gene calls are TRBV5-5 and TRBJ1-2; possibly TRBD1 for D (6 bases). Trimming took off 4 bases at V and 4 bases at J, with 14 bases between the two ends. The CDR3 covers 14 residues. Germline V gene data show CDR1 as SGHKS and CDR2 as YYEKEE (reference sequence). This CDR3 reads CASSPAGEGYGYTF. The CDR3 coding sequence is TGTGCCAGCAGCCCGGCAGGGGAGGGCTATGGCTACACCTTC.

The chain carries TRBV3-1 (or the pseudogene TRBV3-2) and TRBJ1-6; the match to TRBD1 covers 7 bases. Trimming cost V 2 bases and J 7 bases; bases outside gene matches: 8. The CDR3 sequence is 16 residues long. Germline CDR1 reads LGHDT; CDR2 reads YNNKEL (reference sequence). DNA for the CDR3: TGTGCCAGCAGCCAAAACCGGGACAGTCGAAATTCACCCCTCCACTTT. It translates to CASSQNRDSRNSPLHF.

The chain carries TRBV4-3 and TRBJ1-6; TRBD1 is a possible D gene (5 bases). Germline V gene sequence: CDR1 LGHNA, CDR2 YSLEER. Trimming shortened V by 3 bases and J by 7 bases, and 16 bases separated the two germline ends. The CDR3 is 16 residues long. The CDR3 DNA sequence: TGCGCCAGCAGCCACTCAAGCGGGGGGAGGAATTCACCCCTCCACTTT. Its translation: CASSHSSGGRNSPLHF.

This rearrangement joins TRBV5-5 to TRBJ1-2; 7 bases match TRBD1. The CDR3 has 15 residues. V was pared by 2 bases and J by 4 bases, with 8 bases of the junction left unmatched. The germline V gene encodes CDR1 SGHKS and CDR2 YYEKEE (reference sequence). The DNA of the CDR3 is TGTGCCAGCAGCTTCCGACAGGGTCCCGTCTATGGCTACACCTTC. Encoded protein: CASSFRQGPVYGYTF.

This sequence joins TRBV24-1 and TRBJ1-6; D not resolved. CDR1 and CDR2 from the germline V gene are KGHDR and SFDVKD. V was trimmed by 9 bases and J by 8 bases, leaving 19 bases between them. This CDR3 spans 15 amino acids. DNA of the CDR3: TGTGCCACCCCTCGAATAGGAGGGTCGCATTCACCCCTCCACTTT. This codes for CATPRIGGSHSPLHF.

Comments on this clone: One end of the junction varies from germline; a read error may be responsible. The J gene is TRBJ2-1, the V gene TRBV20-1; 8 nucleotides line up with TRBD2. The CDR3 loop spans 14 amino acids. Per germline, CDR1 DFQATT and CDR2 SNEGSKA (reference sequence). CDR3 in DNA: TGCAGTGCTAGTGGGGGGGCGGGAGGAAACAGGGCAATCTTC. Residues: CSASGGAGGNRAIF.